These 2 T cell receptor beta chains share one sample of origin, sequenced in a study of technical replicates of blood from several donors. Repertoires were generated with immunoSEQ multiplex PCR, while TCRdb's copy carries only in-frame clones and drops some. This sample has about 79,000 clones, with around 92% found just once. The sequenced sample consisted of T cells isolated from PBMCs. These receptors were collected from a human donor in good health. Some clones in this sample may be carry-over from other donors' samples.

V is TRBV9 and J is TRBJ2-7, with 9 bases that match TRBD2. The CDR3 covers 14 residues. The germline CDR1 and CDR2 sequences are SGDLS and YYNGEE. V lost 0 bases and J lost 5; bases outside the gene matches: 3. The CDR3 DNA follows: TGTGCCAGCAGCGTAGGAGGCGGGAGGGACGAGCAGTACTTC. Protein product: CASSVGGGRDEQYF.

The rearrangement links TRBV10-3 to TRBJ2-5, with a weak D call TRBD2 (6 bases). This CDR3 region has 15 residues. Per germline, CDR1 ENHRY and CDR2 SYGVKD. V lost 7 bases, J lost 0 bases, and 15 bases lay in between. CDR3 nucleotides: TGTGCCATCAAACCGGACTACGCGTACCAAGAGACCCAGTACTTC. Residues: CAIKPDYAYQETQYF.